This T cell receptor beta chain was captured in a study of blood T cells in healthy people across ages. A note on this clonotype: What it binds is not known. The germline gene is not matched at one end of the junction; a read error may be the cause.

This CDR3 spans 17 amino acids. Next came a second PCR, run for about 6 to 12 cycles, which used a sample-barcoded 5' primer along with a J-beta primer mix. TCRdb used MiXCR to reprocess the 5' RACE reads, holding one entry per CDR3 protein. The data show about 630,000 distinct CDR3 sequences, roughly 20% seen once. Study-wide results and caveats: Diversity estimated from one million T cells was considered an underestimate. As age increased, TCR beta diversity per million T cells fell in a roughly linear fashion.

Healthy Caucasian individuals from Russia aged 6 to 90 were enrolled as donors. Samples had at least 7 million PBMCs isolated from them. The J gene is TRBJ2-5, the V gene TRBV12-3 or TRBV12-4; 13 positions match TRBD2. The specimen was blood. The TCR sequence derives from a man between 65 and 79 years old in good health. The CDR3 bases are TGTGCCAGCAGTTTAAGACTAGCGGGAGGCCCTGGAAATGAGCAGTCCTTC. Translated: CASSLRLAGGPGNEQSF.